A single sample is the source of the 11 T cell receptor beta chains below, sequenced in a study of CD8 T cells in Susac syndrome. The authors reverse transcribed roughly 0.5 to 1 ug RNA with random hexamers. One entry per CDR3 protein results from TCRdb running MiXCR on the immunoSEQ multiplex PCR reads. The data hold fewer than 150,000 distinct CDR3 sequences, with 90% to 95% observed a single time. Material for sequencing was CD8+ T cells from PBMCs. These receptors came from a human donor with multiple sclerosis.

The chain combines TRBV2 with TRBJ2-1; D might be TRBD1 (6 bases). The CDR3 sequence is 14 residues long. Germline loops: CDR1 SNHLY, CDR2 FYNNEI. Trimming took 7 bases from V and 5 from J, leaving 15 bases between them. In DNA, the CDR3 is TGTGCCAGCATGTTATTGGACAGTCACAATGAGCAGTTCTTC. Translated, it gives CASMLLDSHNEQFF.

The chain carries TRBV6-5 and TRBJ2-3; the D is unclear. Germline V CDR1 and CDR2: MNHEY, SVGAGI. The CDR3 extends over 13 amino acids. Between the trimmed V and J ends, which lost 4 bases and 0 bases, there was a span of 5 bases. CDR3 amino acids: CASSLGSTDTQYF. The CDR3 DNA reads as TGTGCCAGCAGTTTGGGCAGCACAGATACGCAGTATTTT.

The chain is built from TRBV7-9 and TRBJ2-1; D possibly corresponds to TRBD2 (6 bases). This CDR3 spans 15 amino acids. The germline V and J ends were trimmed by 7 bases and 2 bases, with 15 bases remaining between them. Germline CDR1 SEHNR, CDR2 FQNEAQ (reference sequence). Here the CDR3 DNA reads TGTGCCAGCACCACGGGAGACCCGGCCTACAATGAGCAGTTCTTC. Translated: CASTTGDPAYNEQFF.

V and J are TRBV27 and TRBJ2-7; D is uncertain. Germline assignment: CDR1 MNHEY and CDR2 SMNVEV (reference sequence). Trimming stripped 3 bases from V and 0 bases from J, with 12 bases between. This CDR3 contains 15 residues. The DNA of the CDR3 is TGTGCCAGCAGTTTGGTGGGATTGAACTCCTACGAGCAGTACTTC. Residues: CASSLVGLNSYEQYF.

The DNA for the CDR3 is TGTGCCAGCAGTTACGAGGGCTCGAGCTATGGCTACACCTTC. It yields the protein CASSYEGSSYGYTF. The rearrangement uses TRBV6-5 and TRBJ1-2; D is unclear. This CDR3 spans 14 amino acids. Germline CDR1 is MNHEY and CDR2 is SVGAGI. The V end lost 2 bases, the J end lost 4 bases, and 11 bases lay between the germline ends.

The table lists this clonotype with a count of one. The chain recombines TRBV19 with TRBJ1-1; D is unclear. The ends were cut back, 7 bases at V and 1 base at J, with 13 bases in the middle. CDR1 is LNHDA and CDR2 is SQIVND in the germline V gene (reference sequence). The CDR3 sequence is 14 residues long. The CDR3 spells CASTLWGSNTEAFF. Written as DNA, the CDR3 is TGTGCCAGTACCCTATGGGGATCGAACACTGAAGCTTTCTTT.

The chain is built from TRBV9 and TRBJ1-1; no clear D gene. The CDR3 is 14 amino acids. CDR1 is SGDLS, CDR2 YYNGEE, per germline. V was shortened by 4 bases and J by 0 bases, with 10 bases between the two germline ends. CDR3 DNA: TGTGCCAGCAGCCCAGATTTAATGAACACTGAAGCTTTCTTT. Encoded protein: CASSPDLMNTEAFF.

This sequence joins TRBV18 and TRBJ1-5; D unclear. The length of the CDR3 is 17 residues. Looked up from germline, CDR1 is KGHSH and CDR2 is LQKENI. Trimming removed 2 bases from V and 3 bases from J, with 17 bases in between. The CDR3 region is CASSPGPGNTVNQPQHF. CDR3 in DNA: TGTGCCAGCTCACCAGGGCCGGGGAATACGGTCAATCAGCCCCAGCATTTT.

CDR3 region: CSANLDSYQETQYF. The CDR3 nucleotides are TGCAGTGCTAACCTGGACTCGTACCAAGAGACCCAGTACTTC. This chain joins TRBV20-1 and TRBJ2-5, with a weak D call TRBD2 (5 bases). Trimming removed 4 bases at V and 0 bases at J, with 12 bases between. Germline V gene sequence: CDR1 DFQATT, CDR2 SNEGSKA (reference sequence). The CDR3 length is 14 residues.

This chain connects TRBV5-1 to TRBJ2-5, with D unresolved. The V and J ends lost 2 bases and 7 bases respectively, with 12 bases between them. Germline-derived CDR1 and CDR2 are SGHRS and YFSETQ. The CDR3 runs to 13 residues. CDR3 residues: CASSFSPDGTQYF. In DNA form, the CDR3 reads TGCGCCAGCAGCTTCTCGCCCGATGGGACCCAGTACTTC. Using reference TRBV5-1 and TRBJ2-5 for the parts outside the CDR3, the full variable domain is KAGVTQTPRYLIKTRGQQVTLSCSPISGHRSVSWYQQTPGQGLQFLFEYFSETQRNKGNFPGRFSGRQFSNSRSEMNVSTLELGDSALYLCASSFSPDGTQYFGPGTRLLVL.

Only one count was recorded for this clonotype. The V and J genes are TRBV12-3 or TRBV12-4 and TRBJ1-1; D remains unclear. The germline V and J ends were trimmed by 3 bases and 1 base, with 9 bases remaining between them. This CDR3 region has 14 residues. This chain's CDR3 is CASSLTESNTEAFF. DNA of the CDR3: TGTGCCAGCAGTTTGACGGAGTCGAACACTGAAGCTTTCTTT.